This T cell receptor (beta chain) was sequenced in a study of beta chain features in type 1 diabetes. This clone was detected only a few times. Germline CDR1 is SGHAT and CDR2 is FQNNGV. The CDR3 has 12 amino acids. Trimming took 8 bases from V and 5 from J, leaving 12 bases between them. Every isolated RNA sample was fully reverse transcribed, so sequencing captured expressed TCRB transcripts. Here immunoSEQ multiplex PCR was the method, and the copy in TCRdb shows in-frame clones only, minus some. The sample records hundreds of thousands of clones, around an eighth being singletons. This chain uses TRBV11-2 with TRBJ1-2; possible D gene TRBD1, 6 bases. This TCR derives from a man between 18 and 29 years old in good health. Sequenced: naive CD4+ T cells from blood. Here the CDR3 reads CASSRDTYGYTF. CDR3 nucleotides: TGTGCCAGCTCCCGGGACACTTATGGCTACACCTTC.